This TCR beta chain was observed in a study of regulatory T cells in long-lasting Graves disease (dated by TCRdb to the early 2020s). At the level of the whole study: In the newly diagnosed Graves' disease group, patients had been taking antithyroid drugs for less than 3 months. This study used TCR sequencing and RNA sequencing of peripheral blood to compare persistent Graves' disease patients against newly diagnosed Graves' disease patients. The study was conducted in China and was registered as a clinical trial. A total of around 33 samples were covered by TCR sequencing, comprising 13 persistent and around 20 newly diagnosed Graves' disease patients. General conclusions and limits of the study: Lower TCR Shannon entropy and fewer highly expanded clones were observed in persistent Graves' disease patients than in newly diagnosed patients, which suggested clonal expansion. Sequencing and analysis were limited to the TCR beta chain. The small sample size was acknowledged by the authors as a limitation that may reduce accuracy. Peripheral blood alone was examined, since thyroid tissue, which constituted the primary lesion, could not be accessed. A larger number of public clonotypes was shared among persistent patients (about 2,700) than among newly diagnosed patients (approximately 1,000). Preferential use of TRBV28, TRBJ1-2 and TRBJ2-5 was observed in persistent disease, whereas TRBV20-1 and TRBJ2-1 were favored in newly diagnosed disease.

The library came from multiplex PCR. Sequenced on an Illumina HiSeq 4000. To build TCR beta libraries, CDR3 regions were amplified by Arm-PCR using iRepertoire HTBI primers. Before sequencing, the PCR products underwent gel purification. For the original study's pipeline: Across samples, roughly 60 TRBV and 15 or so TRBJ segments were identified and used for gene usage analysis of CDR3 amino acid clonotypes. COPE and FqMerger were used to merge filtered high-quality paired reads into contigs. BLAST was used to align contigs to the IMGT TRBV, TRBD and TRBJ reference genes, and CDR3 was defined following IMGT. Any clonotype with a frequency above 0.1% was counted as a highly expanded clone. Repertoire diversity was measured by Shannon entropy, and V-J evenness by the Gini coefficient. Clonotypes shared by more than one individual were considered public. TCRdb reprocessed the public reads (quality trimming at Q25 with fastp, clone calling with MiXCR) and kept in-frame beta chains. Rows are combined by CDR3 protein, so each entry shows the most common genes and DNA. The V and J calls, along with clone size, are taken from TCRdb and not from the paper's own processing. In all, the sample holds about 440,000 distinct CDR3 sequences, and under 15% of those were seen once. The ten largest clonotypes hold approximately 15% of the sample.

Based on the germline V gene, the CDR1 and CDR2 sequences are SQVTM and ANQGSEA. V is shortened by 4 bases, J by 4 bases, and the region joining them spans 13 bases. The CDR3 runs 13 amino acids, cysteine and phenylalanine included. Of the read, only the CDR3 DNA is kept; its 39 bases are in frame from base 1. What the time point label conveys for this sample: newly diagnosed GD, antithyroid drugs for less than 3 months. RNA was extracted from PBMCs in TRIzol for both TCR sequencing and RNA sequencing. The diagnosis of Graves' disease was made according to American Thyroid Association guidelines. The patients came from an endocrinology department in Xi'an, China. Each patient gave about 8.1 milliliters of peripheral blood, collected in an EDTA anticoagulant tube. Ficoll Paque Plus density gradient separation was used to isolate PBMCs, and no further T cell sorting was done. An Agilent 2100 Bioanalyzer and agarose gel were used to assess RNA quality, and a NanoDrop 2000 was used to measure RNA concentration.

This clonotype has at least ten counts. Its antigen is currently not known. Base qualities were left out, and no much larger clone turns up one base away. This sample was also put to use in a study of T cells in Graves' hyperthyroidism and ophthalmopathy. The second study's authors report: Graves' hyperthyroidism was defined as stable when no progression to ophthalmopathy occurred over 18 months of follow-up. Hyperthyroidism patients were newly diagnosed, had a disease duration of under 2 months, and were aged 18 to 65 years. Any patient with an uncontrolled infection, another autoimmune disease, pregnancy or lactation was excluded. Diagnoses relied on clinical symptoms, serum thyroxine and TRAb, thyroid ultrasound and orbital computed tomography. The first round of RT-PCR for the TCR CDR3 was performed with the HTBI primer set and the Qiagen OneStep RT-PCR kit. Most expanded thyroid clonotypes (frequency above 0.001) were also detected in blood, a finding suggesting that blood repertoires may reflect thyroid immune responses. A model built on a 13 V-J signature distinguished ophthalmopathy from stable hyperthyroidism, reaching 85% to 90% sensitivity and approximately 83% specificity in cross-validation and 80%/75% in testing. During validation, the model predicted progression to ophthalmopathy a median of roughly six months ahead of onset, with around 71% sensitivity and 72% to 80% specificity. TCR V-J signatures able to tell the groups apart were searched for in a discovery cohort of approximately 95 patients, of whom 40 to 45 had Graves' ophthalmopathy and roughly 59 had stable Graves' hyperthyroidism. Prospective prediction of ophthalmopathy was tested in an independent validation cohort consisting of fewer than 20 hyperthyroidism patients and 15 or so patients who later progressed to ophthalmopathy. The approximately 100 discovery patients were divided at random into training and test sets in a 7:3 ratio. In addition, the study compared T-cell repertoires in thyroid tissue and in blood from six Graves' hyperthyroidism patients. After blood sampling, hyperthyroidism patients were treated with methimazole at a starting dose of 30 mg daily, and ophthalmopathy patients were treated with high-dose intravenous methylprednisolone. A second multiplex PCR round built the libraries, followed by size selection and purification. Paired-end sequencing of the libraries was performed with 100 bp reads on an Illumina HiSeq2000. SOAPnuke was used to process the raw data, with reads discarded if the reads contained adapters or uncalled bases, had a mean Phred below 15, or lacked an exact constant-primer or identifier match. COPE v1.2.5 was used to merge high-quality paired reads, and clonotypes were defined as unique nucleotide sequences. MiTCR v1.1 was used to align the clonotypes against IMGT TRBV, TRBD and TRBJ reference segments. The analysis included only V-J combinations with a frequency above 0.0001, which together covered over 98% of the repertoires. The TCS score was defined as the ratio of F50 (clonal expansion) to E x V (chaos), calculated using BLOSUM62-based TCRdist between CDR3 peptides within each V-J. Welch's t-statistics and random forest reduced just over 500 V-J features to 10 to 15, which were used in a naive Bayes classifier (R e1071). Sample size was not statistically predetermined, and blinding of investigators to group allocation was not performed. According to the paper, TCR Vbeta CDR3 sequencing was carried out on 135 peripheral blood samples, which came from fewer than 50 ophthalmopathy, 75 to 80 hyperthyroidism and roughly 17 progressor patients.

The receptor comes from a woman in her twenties or thirties with Graves disease. Donor details come from another sample of the same person, matched by shared clones. Sequencing used peripheral blood mononuclear cells (PBMCs), obtained at new diagnosis, from a patient treated with antithyroid drugs. Recombination connected TRBV29-1 to TRBJ1-1; the D gene is perhaps TRBD1, from 5 matching bases. The nucleotides read TGCAGCGTTGTTATGGGGCTGGCCACTGAAGCTTTCTTT. It specifies CSVVMGLATEAFF.